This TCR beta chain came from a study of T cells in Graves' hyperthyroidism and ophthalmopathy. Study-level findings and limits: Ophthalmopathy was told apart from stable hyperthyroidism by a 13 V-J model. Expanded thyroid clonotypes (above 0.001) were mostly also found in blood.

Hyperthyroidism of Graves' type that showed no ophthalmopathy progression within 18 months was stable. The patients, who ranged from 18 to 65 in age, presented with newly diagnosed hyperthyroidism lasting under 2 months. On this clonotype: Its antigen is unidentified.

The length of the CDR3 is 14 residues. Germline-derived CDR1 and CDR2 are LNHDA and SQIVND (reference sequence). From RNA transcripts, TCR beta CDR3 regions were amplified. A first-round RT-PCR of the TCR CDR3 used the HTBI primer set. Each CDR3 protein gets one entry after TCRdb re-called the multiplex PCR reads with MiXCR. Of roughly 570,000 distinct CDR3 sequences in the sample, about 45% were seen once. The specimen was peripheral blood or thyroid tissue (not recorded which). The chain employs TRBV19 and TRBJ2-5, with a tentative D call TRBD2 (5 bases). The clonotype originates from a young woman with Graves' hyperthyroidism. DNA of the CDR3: TGTGCTAGAGTTGGACTGGCGTACCAAGAGACCCAGTACTTC. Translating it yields CARVGLAYQETQYF.